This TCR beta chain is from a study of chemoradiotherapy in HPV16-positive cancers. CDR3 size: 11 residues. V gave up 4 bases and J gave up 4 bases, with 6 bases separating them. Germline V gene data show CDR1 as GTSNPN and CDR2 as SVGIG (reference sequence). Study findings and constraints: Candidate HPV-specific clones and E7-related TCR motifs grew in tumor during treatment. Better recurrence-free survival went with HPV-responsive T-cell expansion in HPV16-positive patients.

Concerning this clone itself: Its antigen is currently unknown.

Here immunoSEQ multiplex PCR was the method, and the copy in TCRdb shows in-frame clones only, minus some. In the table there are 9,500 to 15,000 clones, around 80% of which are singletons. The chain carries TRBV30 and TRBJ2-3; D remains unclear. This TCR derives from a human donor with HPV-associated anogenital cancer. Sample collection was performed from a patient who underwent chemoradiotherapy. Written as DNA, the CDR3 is TGTGCCTGGAAGGTCGCAGATACGCAGTATTTT. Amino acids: CAWKVADTQYF.